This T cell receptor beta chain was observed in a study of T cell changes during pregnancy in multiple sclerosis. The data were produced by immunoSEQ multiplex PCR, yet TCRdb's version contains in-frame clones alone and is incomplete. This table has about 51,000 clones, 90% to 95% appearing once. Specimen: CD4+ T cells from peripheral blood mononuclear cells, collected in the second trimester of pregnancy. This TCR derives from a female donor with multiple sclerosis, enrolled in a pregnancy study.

The CDR3 DNA reads TGTGCCAGCAGTTACGCGGGGTGGGGGAACACTGAAGCTTTCTTT. Protein product: CASSYAGWGNTEAFF. This chain joins TRBV6-5 and TRBJ1-1, with unresolved D. The CDR3 is made up of 15 amino acids. The V and J ends lost 2 bases and 1 base respectively, with 11 bases between them. Germline values: CDR1 MNHEY, CDR2 SVGAGI.